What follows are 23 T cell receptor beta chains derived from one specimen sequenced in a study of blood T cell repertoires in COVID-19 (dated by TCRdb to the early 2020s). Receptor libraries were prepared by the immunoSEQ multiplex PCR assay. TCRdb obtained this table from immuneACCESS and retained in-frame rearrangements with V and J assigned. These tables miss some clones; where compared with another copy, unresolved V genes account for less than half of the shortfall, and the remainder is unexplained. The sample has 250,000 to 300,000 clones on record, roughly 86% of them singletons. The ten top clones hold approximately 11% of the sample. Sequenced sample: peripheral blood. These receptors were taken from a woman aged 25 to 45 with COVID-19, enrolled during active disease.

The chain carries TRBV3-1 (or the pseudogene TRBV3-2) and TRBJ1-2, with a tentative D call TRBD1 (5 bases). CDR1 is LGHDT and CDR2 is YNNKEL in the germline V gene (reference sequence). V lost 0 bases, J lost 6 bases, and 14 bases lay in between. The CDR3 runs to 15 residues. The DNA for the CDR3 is TGTGCCAGCAGCCAAGATCGGGCAGGGTGGGATGGCTACACCTTC. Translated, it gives CASSQDRAGWDGYTF.

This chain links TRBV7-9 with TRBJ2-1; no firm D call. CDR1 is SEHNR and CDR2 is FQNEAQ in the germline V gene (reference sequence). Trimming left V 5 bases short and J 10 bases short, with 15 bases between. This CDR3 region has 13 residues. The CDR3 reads CASSLFPRAEQFF. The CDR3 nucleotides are TGTGCCAGCAGCCTCTTCCCGCGCGCAGAGCAGTTCTTC.

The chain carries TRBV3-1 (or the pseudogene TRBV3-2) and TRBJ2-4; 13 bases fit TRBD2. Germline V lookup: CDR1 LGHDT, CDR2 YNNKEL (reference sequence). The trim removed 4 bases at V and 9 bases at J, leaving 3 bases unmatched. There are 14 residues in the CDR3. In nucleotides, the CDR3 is TGTGCCAGCAGCCCGGGACTAGCGGGAAGCATTCAGTACTTC. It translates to CASSPGLAGSIQYF.

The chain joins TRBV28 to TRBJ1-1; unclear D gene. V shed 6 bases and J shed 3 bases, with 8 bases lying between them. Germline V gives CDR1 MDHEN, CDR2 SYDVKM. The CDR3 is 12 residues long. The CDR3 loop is CASSPIDTEAFF. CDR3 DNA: TGTGCCAGCAGCCCAATAGACACTGAAGCTTTCTTT.

The CDR3 here is CASSIRTGTNTEAFF. The CDR3 region has the DNA TGCGCCAGCAGCATACGGACAGGGACGAACACTGAAGCTTTCTTT. The chain employs TRBV5-1 and TRBJ1-1; 8 bases are shared with TRBD1. The CDR3 consists of 15 residues. V trimming: 4 bases; J trimming: 1 base; junction bases outside the gene matches: 6. CDR1 is SGHRS, CDR2 YFSETQ, per germline.

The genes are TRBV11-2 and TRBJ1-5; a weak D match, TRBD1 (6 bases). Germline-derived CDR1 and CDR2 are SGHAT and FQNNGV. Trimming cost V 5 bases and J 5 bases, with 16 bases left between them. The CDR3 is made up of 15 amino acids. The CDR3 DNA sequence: TGTGCCAGCAGCCTCCACGGGGGGCGGGATCAGCCCCAGCATTTT. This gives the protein CASSLHGGRDQPQHF. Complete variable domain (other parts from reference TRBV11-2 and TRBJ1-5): EAGVAQSPRYKIIEKRQSVAFWCNPISGHATLYWYQQILGQGPKLLIQFQNNGVVDDSQLPKDRFSAERLKGVDSTLKIQPAKLEDSAVYLCASSLHGGRDQPQHFGDGTRLSIL.

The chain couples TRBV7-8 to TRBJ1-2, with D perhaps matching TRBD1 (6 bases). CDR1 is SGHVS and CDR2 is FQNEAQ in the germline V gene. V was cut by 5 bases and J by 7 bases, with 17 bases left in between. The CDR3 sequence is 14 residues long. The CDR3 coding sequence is TGTGCCAGCAGCCCGACAGTACAGGGTTCTGGCTACACCTTC. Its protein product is CASSPTVQGSGYTF.

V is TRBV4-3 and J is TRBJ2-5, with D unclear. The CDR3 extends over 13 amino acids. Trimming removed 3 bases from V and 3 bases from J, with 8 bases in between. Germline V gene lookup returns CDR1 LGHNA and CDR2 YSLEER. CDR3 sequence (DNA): TGCGCCAGCAGCCAGGGCGACGAAGAGACCCAGTACTTC. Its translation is CASSQGDEETQYF.

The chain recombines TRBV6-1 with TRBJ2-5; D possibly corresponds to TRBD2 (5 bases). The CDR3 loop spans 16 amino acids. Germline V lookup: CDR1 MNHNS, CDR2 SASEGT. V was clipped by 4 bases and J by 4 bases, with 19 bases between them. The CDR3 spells CASSVGSAGVGETQYF. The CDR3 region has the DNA TGTGCCAGCAGTGTGGGTAGCGCCGGAGTGGGAGAGACCCAGTACTTC.

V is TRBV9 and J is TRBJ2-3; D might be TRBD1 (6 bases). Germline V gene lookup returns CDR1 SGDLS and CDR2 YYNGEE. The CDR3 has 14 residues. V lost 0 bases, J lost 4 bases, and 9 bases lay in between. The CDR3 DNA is TGTGCCAGCAGCGTAGCGAAGGGGGCAGATACGCAGTATTTT. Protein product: CASSVAKGADTQYF.

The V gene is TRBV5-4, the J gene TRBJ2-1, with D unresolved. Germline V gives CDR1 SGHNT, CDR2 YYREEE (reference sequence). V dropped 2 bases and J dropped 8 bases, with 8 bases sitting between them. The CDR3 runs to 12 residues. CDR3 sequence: CASSFGTDEQFF. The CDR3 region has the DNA TGTGCCAGCAGCTTTGGTACGGATGAGCAGTTCTTC.

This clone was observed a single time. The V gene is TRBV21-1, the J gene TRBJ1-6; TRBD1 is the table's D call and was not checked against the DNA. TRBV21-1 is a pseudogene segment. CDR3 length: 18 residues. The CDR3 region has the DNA TGTGCCAGCAGCAAAGTTCGACGACAGAGCTCCTATAATTCACCCCTCCACTTT. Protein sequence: CASSKVRRQSSYNSPLHF.

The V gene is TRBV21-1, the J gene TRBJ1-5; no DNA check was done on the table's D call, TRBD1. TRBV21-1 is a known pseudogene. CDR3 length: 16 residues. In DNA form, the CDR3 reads TGTGCCAGCAGACCCCCCGGGACAGGGGGCAATCAGCCCCAGCATTTT. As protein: CASRPPGTGGNQPQHF.

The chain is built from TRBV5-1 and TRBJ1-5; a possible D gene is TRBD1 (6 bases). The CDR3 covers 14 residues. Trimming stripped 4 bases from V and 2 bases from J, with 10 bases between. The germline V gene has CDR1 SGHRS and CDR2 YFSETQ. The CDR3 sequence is CASSAAGGNQPQHF. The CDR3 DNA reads TGCGCCAGCAGCGCGGCAGGGGGCAATCAGCCCCAGCATTTT.

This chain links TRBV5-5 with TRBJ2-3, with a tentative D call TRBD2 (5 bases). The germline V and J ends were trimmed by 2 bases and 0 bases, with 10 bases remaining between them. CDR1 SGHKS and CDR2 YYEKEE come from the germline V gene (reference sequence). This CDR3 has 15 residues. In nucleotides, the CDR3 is TGTGCCAGCAGCTTCGGGGATTCTAGCACAGATACGCAGTATTTT. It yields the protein CASSFGDSSTDTQYF.

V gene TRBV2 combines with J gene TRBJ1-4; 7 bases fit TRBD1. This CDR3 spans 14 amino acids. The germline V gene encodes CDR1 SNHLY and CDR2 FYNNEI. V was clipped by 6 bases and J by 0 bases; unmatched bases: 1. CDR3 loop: CASRGTATNEKLFF. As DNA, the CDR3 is TGTGCCAGCAGAGGGACAGCAACTAATGAAAAACTGTTTTTT. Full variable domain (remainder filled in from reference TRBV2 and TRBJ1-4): EPEVTQTPSHQVTQMGQEVILRCVPISNHLYFYWYRQILGQKVEFLVSFYNNEISEKSEIFDDQFSVERPDGSNFTLKIRSTKLEDSAMYFCASRGTATNEKLFFGSGTQLSVL.

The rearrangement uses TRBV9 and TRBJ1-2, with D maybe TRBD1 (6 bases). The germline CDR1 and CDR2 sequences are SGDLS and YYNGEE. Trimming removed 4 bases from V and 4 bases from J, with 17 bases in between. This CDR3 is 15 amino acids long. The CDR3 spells CASSPSTGSSYGYTF. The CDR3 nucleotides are TGTGCCAGCAGCCCCTCGACAGGATCCTCCTATGGCTACACCTTC.

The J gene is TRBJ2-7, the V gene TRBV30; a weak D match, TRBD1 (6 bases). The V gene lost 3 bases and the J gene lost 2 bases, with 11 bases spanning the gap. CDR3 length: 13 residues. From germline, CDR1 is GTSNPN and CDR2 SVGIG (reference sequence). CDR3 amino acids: CAWSLQGTYEQYF. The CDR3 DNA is TGTGCCTGGAGCCTCCAGGGGACCTACGAGCAGTACTTC.

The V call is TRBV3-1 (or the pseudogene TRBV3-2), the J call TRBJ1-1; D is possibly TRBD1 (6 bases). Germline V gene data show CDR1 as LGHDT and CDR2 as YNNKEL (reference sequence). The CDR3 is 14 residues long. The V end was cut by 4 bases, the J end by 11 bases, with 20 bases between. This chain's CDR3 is CASSPTHTGFWAFF. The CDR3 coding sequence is TGTGCCAGCAGCCCTACTCACACAGGGTTTTGGGCTTTCTTT.

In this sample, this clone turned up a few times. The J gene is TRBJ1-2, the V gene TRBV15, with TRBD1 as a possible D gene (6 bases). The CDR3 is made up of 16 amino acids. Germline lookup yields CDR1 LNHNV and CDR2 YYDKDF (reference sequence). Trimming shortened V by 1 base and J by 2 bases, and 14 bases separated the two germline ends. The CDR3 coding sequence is TGTGCCACCAGCAGAGGGGCCCCACAGGGAAACTATGGCTACACCTTC. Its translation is CATSRGAPQGNYGYTF.

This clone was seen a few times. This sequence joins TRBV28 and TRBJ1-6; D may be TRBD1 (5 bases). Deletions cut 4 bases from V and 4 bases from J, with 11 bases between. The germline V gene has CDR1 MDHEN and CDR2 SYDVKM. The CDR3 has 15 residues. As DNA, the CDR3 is TGTGCCAGCAGTTCCCAGGGCTCATATAATTCACCCCTCCACTTT. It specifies CASSSQGSYNSPLHF.

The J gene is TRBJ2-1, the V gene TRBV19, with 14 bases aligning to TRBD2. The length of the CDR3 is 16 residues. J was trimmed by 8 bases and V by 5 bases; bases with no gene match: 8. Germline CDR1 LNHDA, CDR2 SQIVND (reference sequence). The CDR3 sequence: CASSSGLAGVSHEQFF. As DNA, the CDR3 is TGTGCCAGTAGTTCGGGACTAGCGGGAGTTTCGCATGAGCAGTTCTTC.

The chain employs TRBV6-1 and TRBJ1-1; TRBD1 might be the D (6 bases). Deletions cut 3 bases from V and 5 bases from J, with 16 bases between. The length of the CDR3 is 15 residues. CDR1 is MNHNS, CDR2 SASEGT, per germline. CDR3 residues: CASSELGRGITEAFF. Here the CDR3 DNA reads TGTGCCAGCAGTGAGTTGGGCAGGGGTATTACTGAAGCTTTCTTT.